This T cell receptor beta chain was sequenced during a study of CD8+CD57+ T cells in acquired aplastic anemia. Whole-study results and caveats: Almost 30 shared CD8+ CDR3s appeared highly expressed within patients' immunodominant clones.

Trimming pared 5 bases from V and 2 bases from J, leaving 7 bases between. Germline V gives CDR1 PRHDT, CDR2 FYEKMQ (reference sequence). This CDR3 has 14 amino acids. Genomic DNA served as template for TCR beta VDJ and CDR3 profiling. TCRdb reprocessed the reads with MiXCR, giving one entry per CDR3 protein. The sample carries 110,000 or so distinct CDR3 sequences, 40% to 65% recorded once. As to this clonotype: Its antigen is not known.

The V call is TRBV13, the J call TRBJ2-6; D gene ambiguous. The sequenced sample consisted of sorted CD4+, CD8+, or CD8+CD57+ T cells (not recorded which) from PBMCs. The receptor comes from a human donor in good health, serving as a control. The CDR3 DNA reads TGTGCCAGCAGCGGCGAGGCTGGGGCCAACGTCCTGACTTTC. Protein: CASSGEAGANVLTF.